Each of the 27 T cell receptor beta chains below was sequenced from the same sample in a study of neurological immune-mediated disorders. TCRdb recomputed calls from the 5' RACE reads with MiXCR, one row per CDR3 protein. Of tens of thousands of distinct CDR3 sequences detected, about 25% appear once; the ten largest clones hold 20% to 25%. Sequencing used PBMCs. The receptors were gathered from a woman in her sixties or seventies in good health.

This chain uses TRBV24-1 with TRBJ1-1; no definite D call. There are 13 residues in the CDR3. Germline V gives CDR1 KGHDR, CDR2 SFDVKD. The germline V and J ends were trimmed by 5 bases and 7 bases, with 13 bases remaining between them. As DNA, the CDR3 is TGTGCCACCAGTGCCGAAGTAAAAGGTGAAGCTTTCTTT. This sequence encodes CATSAEVKGEAFF.

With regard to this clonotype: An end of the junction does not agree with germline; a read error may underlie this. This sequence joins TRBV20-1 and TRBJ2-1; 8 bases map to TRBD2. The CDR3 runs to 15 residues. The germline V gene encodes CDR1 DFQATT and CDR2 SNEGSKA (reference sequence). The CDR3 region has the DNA TGCAGTGCTAGATGCCCGGGAGGGCCAGGCAATGATCAGTTCTTC. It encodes CSARCPGGPGNDQFF.

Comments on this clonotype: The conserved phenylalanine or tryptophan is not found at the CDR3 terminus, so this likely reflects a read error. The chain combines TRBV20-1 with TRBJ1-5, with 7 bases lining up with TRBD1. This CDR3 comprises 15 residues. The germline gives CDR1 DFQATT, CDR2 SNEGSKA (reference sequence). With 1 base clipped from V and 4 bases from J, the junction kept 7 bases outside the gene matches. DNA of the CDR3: TGCAGTGCTAGAGCACTCGTGACAGGGAATCAGCCCCAGCATTGT. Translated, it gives CSARALVTGNQPQHC.

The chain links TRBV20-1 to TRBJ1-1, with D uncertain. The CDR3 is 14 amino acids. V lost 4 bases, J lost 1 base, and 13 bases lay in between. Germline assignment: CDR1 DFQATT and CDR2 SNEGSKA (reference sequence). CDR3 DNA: TGCAGTGCTACCCCGAGGGCCGGGAACACTGAAGCTTTCTTT. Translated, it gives CSATPRAGNTEAFF.

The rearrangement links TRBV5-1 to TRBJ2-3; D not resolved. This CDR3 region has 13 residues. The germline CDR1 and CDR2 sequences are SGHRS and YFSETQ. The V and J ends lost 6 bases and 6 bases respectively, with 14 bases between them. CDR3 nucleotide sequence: TGCGCCAGCAACCTTCTGAAAGGGGATACGCAGTATTTT. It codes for CASNLLKGDTQYF.

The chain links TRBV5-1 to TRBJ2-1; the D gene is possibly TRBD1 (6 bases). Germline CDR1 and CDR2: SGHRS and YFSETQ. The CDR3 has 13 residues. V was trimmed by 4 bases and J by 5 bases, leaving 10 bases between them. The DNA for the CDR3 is TGCGCCAGCAGCCCGGACAGTGACAATGAGCAGTTCTTC. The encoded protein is CASSPDSDNEQFF.

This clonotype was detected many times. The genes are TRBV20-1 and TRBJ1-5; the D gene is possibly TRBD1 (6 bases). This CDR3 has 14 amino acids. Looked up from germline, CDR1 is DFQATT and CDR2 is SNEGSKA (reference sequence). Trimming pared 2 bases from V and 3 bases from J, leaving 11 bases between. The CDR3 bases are TGCAGTGCTAGAAAAGACAGGCCCAATCAGCCCCAGCATTTT. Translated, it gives CSARKDRPNQPQHF.

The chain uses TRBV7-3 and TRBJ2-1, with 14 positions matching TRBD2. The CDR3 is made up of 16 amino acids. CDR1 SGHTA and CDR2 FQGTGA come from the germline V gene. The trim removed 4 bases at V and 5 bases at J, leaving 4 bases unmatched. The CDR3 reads CASSSGLAGADNEQFF. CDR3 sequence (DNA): TGTGCCAGCAGCTCGGGACTAGCGGGGGCGGACAATGAGCAGTTCTTC.

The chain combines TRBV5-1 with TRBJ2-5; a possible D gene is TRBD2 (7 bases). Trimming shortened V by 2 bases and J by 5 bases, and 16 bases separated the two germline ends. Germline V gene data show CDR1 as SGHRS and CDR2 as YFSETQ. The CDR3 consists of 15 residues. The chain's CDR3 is CASSFSGGAEETQYF. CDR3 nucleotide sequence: TGCGCCAGCAGCTTCTCGGGGGGCGCAGAGGAGACCCAGTACTTC. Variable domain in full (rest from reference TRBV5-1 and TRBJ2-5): KAGVTQTPRYLIKTRGQQVTLSCSPISGHRSVSWYQQTPGQGLQFLFEYFSETQRNKGNFPGRFSGRQFSNSRSEMNVSTLELGDSALYLCASSFSGGAEETQYFGPGTRLLVL.

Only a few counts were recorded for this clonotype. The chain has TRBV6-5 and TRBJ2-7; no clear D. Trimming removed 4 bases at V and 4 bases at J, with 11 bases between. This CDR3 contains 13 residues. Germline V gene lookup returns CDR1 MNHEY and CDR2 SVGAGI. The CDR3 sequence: CASSSPAAYEQYF. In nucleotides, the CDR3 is TGTGCCAGCAGTTCGCCGGCAGCATACGAGCAGTACTTC.

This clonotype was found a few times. The CDR3 sequence is CASSVDPLPSDEQFF. The CDR3 coding sequence is TGTGCCAGCAGCGTAGACCCACTCCCAAGCGATGAGCAGTTCTTC. The chain employs TRBV9 and TRBJ2-1; D call uncertain. The CDR3 is 15 amino acids. CDR1 is SGDLS, CDR2 YYNGEE, per germline. The germline V and J ends were trimmed by 0 bases and 8 bases, with 15 bases remaining between them.

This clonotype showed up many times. The CDR3 reads CASRNGTGFYSNQPQHF. The CDR3 region has the DNA TGCGCCAGCAGGAACGGGACAGGGTTCTATAGCAATCAGCCCCAGCATTTT. V usage is TRBV5-1 and J usage is TRBJ1-5; 9 bases are a match to TRBD1. V shed 5 bases, J shed 0 bases, and the junction held 9 bases outside the gene matches. CDR1 is SGHRS, CDR2 YFSETQ, per germline. The CDR3 length is 17 residues.

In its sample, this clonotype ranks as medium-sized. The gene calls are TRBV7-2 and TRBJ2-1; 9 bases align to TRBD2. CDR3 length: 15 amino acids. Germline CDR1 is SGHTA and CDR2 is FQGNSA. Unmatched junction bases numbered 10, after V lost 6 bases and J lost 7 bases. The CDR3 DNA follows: TGTGCCAGCAGTTCCGGGACTAGCAGAGTAAATGAGCAGTTCTTC. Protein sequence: CASSSGTSRVNEQFF.

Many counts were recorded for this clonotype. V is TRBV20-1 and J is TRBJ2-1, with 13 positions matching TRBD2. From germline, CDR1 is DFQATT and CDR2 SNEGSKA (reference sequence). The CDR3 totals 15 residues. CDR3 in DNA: TGCAGGGCACAGACCGGGACTAGCGGGATTAGTGAGCAGTTCTTC. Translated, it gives CRAQTGTSGISEQFF.

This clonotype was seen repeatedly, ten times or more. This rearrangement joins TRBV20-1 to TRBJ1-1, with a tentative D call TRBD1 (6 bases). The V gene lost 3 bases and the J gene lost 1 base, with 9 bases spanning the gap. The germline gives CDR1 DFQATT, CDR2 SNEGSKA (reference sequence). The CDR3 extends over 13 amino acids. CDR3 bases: TGCAGTGCTAGTCTGGGACAGAACACTGAAGCTTTCTTT. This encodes CSASLGQNTEAFF.

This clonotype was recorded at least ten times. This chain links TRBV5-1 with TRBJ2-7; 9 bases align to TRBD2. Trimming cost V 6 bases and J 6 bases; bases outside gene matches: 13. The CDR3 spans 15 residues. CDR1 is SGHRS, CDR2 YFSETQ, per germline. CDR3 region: CASTPTPGLAIEQYF. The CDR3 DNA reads TGCGCCAGCACCCCTACCCCGGGACTAGCTATCGAGCAGTACTTC.

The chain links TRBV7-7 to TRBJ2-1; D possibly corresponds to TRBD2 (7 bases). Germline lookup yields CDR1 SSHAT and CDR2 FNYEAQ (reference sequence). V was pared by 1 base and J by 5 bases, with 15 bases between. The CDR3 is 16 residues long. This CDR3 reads CASSLDAGAGHNEQFF. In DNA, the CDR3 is TGTGCCAGCAGCTTAGACGCGGGGGCGGGACACAATGAGCAGTTCTTC.

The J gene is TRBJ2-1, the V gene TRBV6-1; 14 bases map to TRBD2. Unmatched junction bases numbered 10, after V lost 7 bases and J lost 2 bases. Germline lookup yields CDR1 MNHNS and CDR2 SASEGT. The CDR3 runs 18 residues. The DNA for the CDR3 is TGTGCCAGCACCAACAGACTAGCGGGAGGGCCCGCCTACAATGAGCAGTTCTTC. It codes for CASTNRLAGGPAYNEQFF.

This chain's CDR3 is CACTLTSGKSDTQYF. In DNA, the CDR3 is TGTGCCTGCACCCTGACTAGCGGGAAATCAGATACGCAGTATTTT. The chain couples TRBV9 to TRBJ2-3, with 11 bases identical to TRBD2. Germline CDR1 and CDR2: SGDLS and YYNGEE. The CDR3 length is 15 residues. The junction had 11 bases not matched to a gene; V was cut back by 10 bases and J by 4 bases.

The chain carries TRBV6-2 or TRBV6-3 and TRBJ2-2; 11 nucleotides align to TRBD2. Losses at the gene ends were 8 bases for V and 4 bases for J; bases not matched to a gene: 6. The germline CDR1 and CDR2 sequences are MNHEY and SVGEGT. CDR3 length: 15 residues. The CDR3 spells CASLGLAGFTGELFF. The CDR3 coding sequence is TGTGCCAGCCTCGGACTAGCGGGCTTCACCGGGGAGCTGTTTTTT.

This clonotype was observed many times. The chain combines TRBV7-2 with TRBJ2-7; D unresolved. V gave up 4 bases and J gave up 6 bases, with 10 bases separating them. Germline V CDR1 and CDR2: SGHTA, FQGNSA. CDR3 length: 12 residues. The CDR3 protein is CASSSDLSEQYF. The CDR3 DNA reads TGTGCCAGCAGCTCCGATTTGTCCGAGCAGTACTTC.

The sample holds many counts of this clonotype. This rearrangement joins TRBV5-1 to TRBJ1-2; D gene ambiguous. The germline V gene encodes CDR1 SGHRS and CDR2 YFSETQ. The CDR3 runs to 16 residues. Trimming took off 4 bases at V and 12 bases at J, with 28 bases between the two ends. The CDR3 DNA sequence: TGCGCCAGCAGCCCTGGACCCGGGCTCGAGACCCCCGTCCACACCTTC. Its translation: CASSPGPGLETPVHTF. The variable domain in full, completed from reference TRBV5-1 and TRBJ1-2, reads KAGVTQTPRYLIKTRGQQVTLSCSPISGHRSVSWYQQTPGQGLQFLFEYFSETQRNKGNFPGRFSGRQFSNSRSEMNVSTLELGDSALYLCASSPGPGLETPVHTFGSGTRLTVV.

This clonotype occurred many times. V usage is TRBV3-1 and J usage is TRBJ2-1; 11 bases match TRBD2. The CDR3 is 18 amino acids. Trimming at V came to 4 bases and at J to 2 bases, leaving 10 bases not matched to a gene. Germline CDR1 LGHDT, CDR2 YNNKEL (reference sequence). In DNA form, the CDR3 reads TGTGCCAGCAGCCTCGGTAGCGGGAGGGCCAGGACCTACAATGAGCAGTTCTTC. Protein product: CASSLGSGRARTYNEQFF.

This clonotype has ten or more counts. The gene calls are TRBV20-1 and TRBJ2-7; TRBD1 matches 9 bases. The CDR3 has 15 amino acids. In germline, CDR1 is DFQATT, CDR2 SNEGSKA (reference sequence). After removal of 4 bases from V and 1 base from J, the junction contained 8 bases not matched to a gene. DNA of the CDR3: TGCAGTGCTAAGTCCGAGGGACAGGGATCCTACGAGCAGTACTTC. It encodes CSAKSEGQGSYEQYF.

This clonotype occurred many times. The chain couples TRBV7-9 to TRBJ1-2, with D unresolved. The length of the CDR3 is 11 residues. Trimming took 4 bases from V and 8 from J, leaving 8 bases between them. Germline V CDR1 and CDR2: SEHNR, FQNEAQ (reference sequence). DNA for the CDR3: TGTGCCAGCAGCTCCGATGCGGGCTACACCTTC. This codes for CASSSDAGYTF.

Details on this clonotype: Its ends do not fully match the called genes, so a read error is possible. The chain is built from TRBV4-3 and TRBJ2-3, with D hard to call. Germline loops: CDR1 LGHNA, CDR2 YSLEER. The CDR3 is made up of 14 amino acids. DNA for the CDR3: TGCGCCAGCATCCAAGGCGGCGGCACATATACGCAGTATTTT. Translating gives CASIQGGGTYTQYF.

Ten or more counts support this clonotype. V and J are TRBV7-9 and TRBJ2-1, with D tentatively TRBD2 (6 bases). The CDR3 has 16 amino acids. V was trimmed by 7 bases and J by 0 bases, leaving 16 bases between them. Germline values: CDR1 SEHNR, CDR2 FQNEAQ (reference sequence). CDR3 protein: CASKTIGGSSYNEQFF. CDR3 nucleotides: TGTGCCAGCAAGACTATCGGGGGTAGCTCCTACAATGAGCAGTTCTTC.